This entry lists 17 T cell receptor beta chains sequenced from one sample in a study of OX40 agonist ivuxolimab in advanced cancers. Using immunoSEQ multiplex PCR, the repertoire was profiled, and TCRdb retains in-frame clones only, with some absent. The sample consists of 67,000 or so clones, around 90% of them appearing once. The sequencing here drew on CD4+ or CD8+ T cells sorted from blood, taken in a trial of the OX40 agonist ivuxolimab. The receptors derive from an adult with an advanced solid tumor such as melanoma, head and neck, liver or kidney cancer.

The V and J genes are TRBV13 and TRBJ2-5; the D gene is possibly TRBD1 (5 bases). Trimming left V 1 base short and J 4 bases short, with 13 bases between. The length of the CDR3 is 15 residues. In germline, CDR1 is PRHDT, CDR2 FYEKMQ (reference sequence). The CDR3 DNA is TGTGCCAGCAGCTTAGCCGGCAGGGTAGGAGAGACCCAGTACTTC. Translated: CASSLAGRVGETQYF.

This clone was seen once. The chain has TRBV11-2 and TRBJ2-1; D tentatively reads TRBD1 or TRBD2 (7 bases each). The CDR3 length is 14 residues. Trimming removed 5 bases at V and 7 bases at J, with 15 bases between. Germline CDR1 is SGHAT and CDR2 is FQNNGV. The CDR3 is CASSPGRGGNEQFF. In DNA form, the CDR3 reads TGTGCCAGCAGCCCAGGCAGGGGGGGGAATGAGCAGTTCTTC.

The chain combines TRBV18 with TRBJ1-2; TRBD1 matches at 7 bases. The CDR3 totals 14 residues. Germline CDR1 and CDR2: KGHSH and LQKENI. The junction had 7 bases not matched to a gene; V was cut back by 2 bases and J by 7 bases. CDR3 bases: TGTGCCAGCTCACCATATTCACGGGACAGTGGCTACACCTTC. Its translation: CASSPYSRDSGYTF.

V is TRBV6-1 and J is TRBJ2-2; unclear D gene. Trimming stripped 2 bases from V and 7 bases from J, with 5 bases between. The CDR3 contains 12 residues. Germline CDR1 MNHNS, CDR2 SASEGT. DNA of the CDR3: TGTGCCAGCAGTGAACGGGTCGGGGAGCTGTTTTTT. Residues: CASSERVGELFF.

With regard to this clone: Other DNA sequences in this sample translate to the same CDR3. The rearrangement uses TRBV7-2 and TRBJ2-3; D is unresolved. The V gene's germline CDR1 is SGHTA and CDR2 FQGNSA. There are 12 residues in the CDR3. Trimming pared 5 bases from V and 0 bases from J, leaving 3 bases between. This CDR3 reads CASSLSTDTQYF. As DNA, the CDR3 is TGTGCCAGCAGCCTCAGCACAGATACGCAGTATTTT.

The chain uses TRBV11-3 and TRBJ1-1; unclear D gene. Germline V gene data show CDR1 as SGHNT and CDR2 as YENEEA. V lost 1 base and J lost 5, with 14 bases in between. CDR3 length: 15 amino acids. This chain's CDR3 is CASSLGGRKITEAFF. The CDR3 DNA reads as TGTGCCAGCAGCTTAGGTGGCAGAAAGATAACTGAAGCTTTCTTT. Based on the CDR3 plus reference TRBV11-3 and TRBJ1-1, the full variable domain is EAGVVQSPRYKIIEKKQPVAFWCNPISGHNTLYWYLQNLGQGPELLIRYENEEAVDDSQLPKDRFSAERLKGVDSTLKIQPAELGDSAVYLCASSLGGRKITEAFFGQGTRLTVV.

This chain links TRBV7-2 with TRBJ2-3, with 14 positions matching TRBD2. The V gene's germline CDR1 is SGHTA and CDR2 FQGNSA. The CDR3 is made up of 15 amino acids. Trimming took 4 bases from V and 5 from J; bases not matched to a gene: 2. This CDR3 reads CASSYGLAGGDTQYF. CDR3 nucleotides: TGTGCCAGCAGCTACGGACTAGCGGGGGGAGATACGCAGTATTTT.

The rearrangement uses TRBV28 and TRBJ2-2, with TRBD1 identical over 8 bases. CDR1 is MDHEN and CDR2 is SYDVKM in the germline V gene. The trim removed 8 bases at V and 5 bases at J, leaving 1 base unmatched. The CDR3 length is 12 residues. This chain's CDR3 is CASRTGTGELFF. The CDR3, as DNA: TGTGCCAGCCGGACAGGGACCGGGGAGCTGTTTTTT.

V is TRBV5-5 and J is TRBJ1-1, with unresolved D. Germline CDR1 reads SGHKS; CDR2 reads YYEKEE (reference sequence). Trimming left V 0 bases short and J 0 bases short, with 3 bases between. This CDR3 has 13 residues. The CDR3 protein is CASSLVMNTEAFF. CDR3 coding DNA: TGTGCCAGCAGCTTGGTCATGAACACTGAAGCTTTCTTT.

This rearrangement joins TRBV29-1 to TRBJ2-7, with TRBD2 matching over 7 bases. Germline CDR1 is SQVTM and CDR2 is ANQGSEA. This CDR3 region has 12 residues. V gave up 4 bases and J gave up 4 bases; unmatched junction bases: 4. The CDR3 DNA sequence: TGCAGCGTTGTGGAGGGACTATACGAGCAGTACTTC. This codes for CSVVEGLYEQYF.

The chain uses TRBV28 and TRBJ1-2; D is possibly TRBD1 (5 bases). The germline V and J ends were trimmed by 3 bases and 4 bases, with 12 bases remaining between them. Germline V gives CDR1 MDHEN, CDR2 SYDVKM. There are 14 residues in the CDR3. CDR3 loop: CASSLNIGTYGYTF. For the CDR3, the DNA is TGTGCCAGCAGTTTGAACATAGGGACCTATGGCTACACCTTC.

The V call is TRBV6-5, the J call TRBJ2-7, with D possibly being TRBD1 (6 bases). Trimming shortened V by 5 bases and J by 9 bases, and 17 bases separated the two germline ends. Germline assignment: CDR1 MNHEY and CDR2 SVGAGI. The CDR3 covers 13 residues. CDR3 amino acids: CASSTSTGFRQYF. The CDR3 region has the DNA TGTGCCAGCAGTACCTCTACAGGGTTTCGGCAGTACTTC.

The V and J genes are TRBV30 and TRBJ2-5; D is unclear. This CDR3 is built from 14 residues. Looked up from germline, CDR1 is GTSNPN and CDR2 is SVGIG (reference sequence). V was cut by 0 bases and J by 6 bases, with 14 bases left in between. Written as DNA, the CDR3 is TGTGCCTGGAGTGTACTTGCGGCGTCACAGACCCAGTACTTC. This gives the protein CAWSVLAASQTQYF.

The table lists this clone with a count of one. The chain links TRBV2 to TRBJ2-3; a weak D match, TRBD1 (6 bases). The length of the CDR3 is 15 residues. V shed 4 bases and J shed 2 bases, with 13 bases lying between them. CDR1 is SNHLY and CDR2 is FYNNEI in the germline V gene. The CDR3 nucleotides read TGTGCCAGCAGTGCCGCACAGGGAGACACAGATACGCAGTATTTT. It codes for CASSAAQGDTDTQYF. Drawing the rest from reference TRBV2 and TRBJ2-3, the complete variable domain is EPEVTQTPSHQVTQMGQEVILRCVPISNHLYFYWYRQILGQKVEFLVSFYNNEISEKSEIFDDQFSVERPDGSNFTLKIRSTKLEDSAMYFCASSAAQGDTDTQYFGPGTRLTVL.

The chain couples TRBV6-5 to TRBJ1-1, with TRBD1 as a possible D gene (5 bases). The CDR3 spans 12 residues. Trimming removed 5 bases from V and 7 bases from J, with 11 bases in between. Germline CDR1 MNHEY, CDR2 SVGAGI. The CDR3 DNA is TGTGCCAGCAGTCCTAGGGGCAATGAAGCTTTCTTT. This gives the protein CASSPRGNEAFF.

The chain is built from TRBV9 and TRBJ2-7, with unresolved D. The V gene lost 7 bases and the J gene lost 4 bases, with 9 bases spanning the gap. CDR1 SGDLS and CDR2 YYNGEE come from the germline V gene. The CDR3 totals 11 residues. CDR3 sequence: CASGSQYEQYF. DNA for the CDR3: TGTGCCAGCGGATCACAGTACGAGCAGTACTTC.

The chain has TRBV10-1 and TRBJ2-3, with TRBD2 matching 8 bases. J was trimmed by 4 bases and V by 6 bases; bases with no gene match: 6. CDR1 and CDR2 (germline): WNHNN, SYGVQD (reference sequence). CDR3 length equals 14 residues. CDR3 DNA: TGCGCCAGCAGACGGGGGGGGAGCTCAGATACGCAGTATTTT. Protein: CASRRGGSSDTQYF.